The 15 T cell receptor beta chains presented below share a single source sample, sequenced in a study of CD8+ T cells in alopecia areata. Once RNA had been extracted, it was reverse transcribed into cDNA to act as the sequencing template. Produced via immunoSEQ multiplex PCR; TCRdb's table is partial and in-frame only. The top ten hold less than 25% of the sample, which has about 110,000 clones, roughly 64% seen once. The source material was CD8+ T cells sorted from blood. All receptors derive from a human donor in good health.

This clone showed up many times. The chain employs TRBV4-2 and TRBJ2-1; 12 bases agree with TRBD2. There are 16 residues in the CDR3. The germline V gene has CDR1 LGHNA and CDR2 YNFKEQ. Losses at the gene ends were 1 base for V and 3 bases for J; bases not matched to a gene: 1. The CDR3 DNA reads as TGTGCCAGCAGCCAAGCTAGCGGGGGGGACTACAATGAGCAGTTCTTC. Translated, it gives CASSQASGGDYNEQFF.

The chain's CDR3 is CATDRTVNNSPLHF. In DNA, the CDR3 is TGCGCCACCGACAGGACAGTTAATAATTCACCCCTCCACTTT. This chain joins TRBV4-1 and TRBJ1-6, with a possible D match to TRBD1 (6 bases). Per the germline V gene, CDR1 is MGHRA and CDR2 is YSYEKL. V gave up 10 bases and J gave up 5 bases, with 15 bases separating them. The CDR3 extends over 14 amino acids.

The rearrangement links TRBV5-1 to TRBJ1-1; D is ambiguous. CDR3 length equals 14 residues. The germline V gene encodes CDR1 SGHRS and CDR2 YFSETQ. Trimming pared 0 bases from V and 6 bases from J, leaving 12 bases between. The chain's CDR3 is CASSLGHLGPEAFF. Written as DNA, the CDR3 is TGCGCCAGCAGCTTGGGACACTTAGGGCCTGAAGCTTTCTTT.

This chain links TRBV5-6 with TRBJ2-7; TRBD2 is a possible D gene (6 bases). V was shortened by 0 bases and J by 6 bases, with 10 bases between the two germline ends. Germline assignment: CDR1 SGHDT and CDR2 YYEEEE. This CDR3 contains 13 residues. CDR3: CASSLGDWGEQYF. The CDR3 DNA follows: TGTGCCAGCAGCTTGGGGGACTGGGGCGAGCAGTACTTC.

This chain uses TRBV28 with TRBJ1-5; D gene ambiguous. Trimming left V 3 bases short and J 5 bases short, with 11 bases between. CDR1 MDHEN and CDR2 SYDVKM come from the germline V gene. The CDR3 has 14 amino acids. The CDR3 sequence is CASSFRVGDQPQHF. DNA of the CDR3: TGTGCCAGCAGTTTCCGGGTGGGTGATCAGCCCCAGCATTTT.

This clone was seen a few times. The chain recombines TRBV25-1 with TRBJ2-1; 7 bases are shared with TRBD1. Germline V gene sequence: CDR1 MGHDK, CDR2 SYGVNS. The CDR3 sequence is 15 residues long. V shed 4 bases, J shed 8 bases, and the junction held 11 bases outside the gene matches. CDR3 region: CASSGEQGPWDEQFF. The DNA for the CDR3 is TGTGCCAGCAGTGGAGAACAGGGGCCCTGGGATGAGCAGTTCTTC.

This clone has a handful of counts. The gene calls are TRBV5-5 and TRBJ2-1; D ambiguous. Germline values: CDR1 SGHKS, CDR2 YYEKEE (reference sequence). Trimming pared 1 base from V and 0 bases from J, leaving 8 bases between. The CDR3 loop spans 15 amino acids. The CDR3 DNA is TGTGCCAGCAGCTTGACGCCGAGCTCCTACAATGAGCAGTTCTTC. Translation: CASSLTPSSYNEQFF.

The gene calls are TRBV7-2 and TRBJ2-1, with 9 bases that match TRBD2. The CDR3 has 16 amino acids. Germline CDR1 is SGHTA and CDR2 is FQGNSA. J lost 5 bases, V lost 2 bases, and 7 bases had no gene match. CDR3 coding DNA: TGTGCCAGCAGCTTAATCGGACTAGCGCCCGACAATGAGCAGTTCTTC. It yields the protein CASSLIGLAPDNEQFF.

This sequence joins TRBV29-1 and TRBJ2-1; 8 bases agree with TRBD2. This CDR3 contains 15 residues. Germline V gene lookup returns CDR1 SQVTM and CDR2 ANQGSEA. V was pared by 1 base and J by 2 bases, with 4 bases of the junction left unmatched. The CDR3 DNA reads TGCAGCGTTGAAGGAGGGGGACTAGCCTACAATGAGCAGTTCTTC. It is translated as CSVEGGGLAYNEQFF.

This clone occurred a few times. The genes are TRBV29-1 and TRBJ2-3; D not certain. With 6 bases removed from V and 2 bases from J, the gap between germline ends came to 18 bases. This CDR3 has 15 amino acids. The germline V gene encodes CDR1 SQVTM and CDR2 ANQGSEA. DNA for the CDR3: TGCAGCGTCGATCCGGAGATGGGGAACACAGATACGCAGTATTTT. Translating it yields CSVDPEMGNTDTQYF.

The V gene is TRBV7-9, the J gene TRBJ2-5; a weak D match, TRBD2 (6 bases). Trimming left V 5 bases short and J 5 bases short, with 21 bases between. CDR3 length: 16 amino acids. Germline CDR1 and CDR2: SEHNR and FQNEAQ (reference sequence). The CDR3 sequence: CASSPEGGSGAETQYF. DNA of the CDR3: TGTGCCAGCAGCCCCGAGGGAGGAAGCGGCGCGGAGACCCAGTACTTC.

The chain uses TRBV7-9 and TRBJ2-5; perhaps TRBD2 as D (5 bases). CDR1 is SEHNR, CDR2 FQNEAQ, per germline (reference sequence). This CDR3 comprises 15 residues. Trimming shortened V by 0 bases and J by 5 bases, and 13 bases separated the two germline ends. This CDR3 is CASSLARASFETQYF. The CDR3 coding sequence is TGTGCCAGCAGCTTAGCGCGGGCTAGTTTTGAGACCCAGTACTTC.

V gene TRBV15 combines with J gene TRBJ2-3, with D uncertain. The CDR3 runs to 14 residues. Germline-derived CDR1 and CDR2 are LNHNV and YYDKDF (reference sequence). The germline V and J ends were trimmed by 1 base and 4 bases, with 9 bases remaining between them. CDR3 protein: CATSRGQVADTQYF. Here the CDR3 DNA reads TGTGCCACCAGCAGAGGGCAGGTAGCAGATACGCAGTATTTT.

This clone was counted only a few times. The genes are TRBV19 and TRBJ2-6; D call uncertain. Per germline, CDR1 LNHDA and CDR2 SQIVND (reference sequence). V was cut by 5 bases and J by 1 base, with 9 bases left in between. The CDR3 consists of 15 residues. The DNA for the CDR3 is TGTGCCAGTAGTTCGACCGCTTCTGGGGCCAACGTCCTGACTTTC. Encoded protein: CASSSTASGANVLTF. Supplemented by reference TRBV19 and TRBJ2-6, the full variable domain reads DGGITQSPKYLFRKEGQNVTLSCEQNLNHDAMYWYRQDPGQGLRLIYYSQIVNDFQKGDIAEGYSVSREKKESFPLTVTSAQKNPTAFYLCASSSTASGANVLTFGAGSRLTVL.

CDR3 sequence: CASSGDRQPTGELFF. The CDR3 nucleotides are TGTGCCAGCAGCGGGGACAGGCAGCCTACCGGGGAGCTGTTTTTT. V gene TRBV7-9 combines with J gene TRBJ2-2; 8 nucleotides align to TRBD1. The CDR3 runs 15 residues. Germline values: CDR1 SEHNR, CDR2 FQNEAQ (reference sequence). V lost 5 bases, J lost 5 bases, and 7 bases stayed unmatched.